This T cell receptor beta chain emerged from a study of monozygotic twins with inflammatory bowel disease. Study-level findings and limits: Especially with disease activity, IBD patients shared fewer clonotypes with others than healthy twins did.

A 6-nucleotide sample barcode was carried by the UMIs, which template switching added. TCRdb reanalyzed the 5' RACE reads, giving one entry per CDR3 protein sequence and no DNA. This table lists under 200,000 distinct CDR3 sequences. For this clonotype: The antigen is not known.

Blood, under 3 ml, was drawn per donor. The CDR3 has 16 residues. Looked up from germline, CDR1 is SGHNT and CDR2 is YYREEE (reference sequence). The clonotype was recovered from a human donor with ulcerative colitis or Crohn's disease, or a healthy co-twin of an affected twin (not recorded which). The chain uses TRBV5-4 and TRBJ2-5; TCRdb designates TRBD1, a call that cannot be tested without DNA. Sequencing used blood. The CDR3: CASSSGRTGVQETQYF.